Listed below are T cell receptor beta chains from one sample, sequenced in a study of blood T cell repertoires in COVID-19. Clones were sequenced by immunoSEQ multiplex PCR, and TCRdb holds only the in-frame ones, with some missing. The data hold 150,000 to 200,000 clones, with 80% to 90% observed a single time. Input material: peripheral blood. All receptors derive from a young man with active or convalescent COVID-19. Both conserved end residues are part of each CDR3. The order of the fields is V gene, clone size, J gene, CDR3 protein. Expanded clones get a size class; other rows say once, few or many, or leave the size out.

TRBV19	.	TRBJ2-3	CASSSRRFGTGGRSTDTQYF
TRBV7-6	once	TRBJ1-6	CASSATGDSPLHF
TRBV18	.	TRBJ2-7	CASSPGLVEAYEQYF
TRBV3-1/TRBV3-2	.	TRBJ1-1	CASSAQENTEAFF
TRBV21-1	.	TRBJ1-2	CASSKVQGHRYGYTF
TRBV19	.	TRBJ2-7	CASSTTVAGVYEQYF
TRBV6-1	.	TRBJ1-6	CASSEEGEPGYSPLHF
TRBV19	.	TRBJ2-1	CAISSGAGGISSYNEQFF
TRBV5-1	.	TRBJ1-2	CASSAPGNYGYTF
TRBV10-3	.	TRBJ1-5	CAISEQSGGNQPQHF
TRBV7-2	.	TRBJ2-7	CASSPSGSPNEQYF